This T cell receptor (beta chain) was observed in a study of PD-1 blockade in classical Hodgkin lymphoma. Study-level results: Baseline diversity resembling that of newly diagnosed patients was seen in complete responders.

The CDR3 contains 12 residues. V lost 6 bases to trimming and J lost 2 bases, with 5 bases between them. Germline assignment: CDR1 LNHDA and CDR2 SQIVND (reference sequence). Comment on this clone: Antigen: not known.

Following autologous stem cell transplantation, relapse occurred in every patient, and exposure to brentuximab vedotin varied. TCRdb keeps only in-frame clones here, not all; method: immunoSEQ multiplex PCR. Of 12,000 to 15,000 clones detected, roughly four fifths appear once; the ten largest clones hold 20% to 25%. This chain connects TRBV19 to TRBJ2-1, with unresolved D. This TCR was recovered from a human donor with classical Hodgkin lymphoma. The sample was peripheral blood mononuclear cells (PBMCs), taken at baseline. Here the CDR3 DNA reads TGTGCCAGTAGCCCGGCCTACAATGAGCAGTTCTTC. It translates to CASSPAYNEQFF.